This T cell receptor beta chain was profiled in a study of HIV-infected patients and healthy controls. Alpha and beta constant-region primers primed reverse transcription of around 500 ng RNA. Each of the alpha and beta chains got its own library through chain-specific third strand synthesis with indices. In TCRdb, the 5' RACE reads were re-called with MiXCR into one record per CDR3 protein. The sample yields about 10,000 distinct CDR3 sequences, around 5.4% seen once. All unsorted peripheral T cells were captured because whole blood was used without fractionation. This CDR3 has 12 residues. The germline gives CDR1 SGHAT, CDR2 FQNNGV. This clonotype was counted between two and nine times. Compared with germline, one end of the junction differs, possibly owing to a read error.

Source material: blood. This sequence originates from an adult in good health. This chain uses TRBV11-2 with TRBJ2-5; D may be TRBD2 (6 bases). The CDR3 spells CASSLAGTPVYF. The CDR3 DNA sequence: TGTGCCAGCAGCCTCGCCGGGACTCCGGTATATTTC.